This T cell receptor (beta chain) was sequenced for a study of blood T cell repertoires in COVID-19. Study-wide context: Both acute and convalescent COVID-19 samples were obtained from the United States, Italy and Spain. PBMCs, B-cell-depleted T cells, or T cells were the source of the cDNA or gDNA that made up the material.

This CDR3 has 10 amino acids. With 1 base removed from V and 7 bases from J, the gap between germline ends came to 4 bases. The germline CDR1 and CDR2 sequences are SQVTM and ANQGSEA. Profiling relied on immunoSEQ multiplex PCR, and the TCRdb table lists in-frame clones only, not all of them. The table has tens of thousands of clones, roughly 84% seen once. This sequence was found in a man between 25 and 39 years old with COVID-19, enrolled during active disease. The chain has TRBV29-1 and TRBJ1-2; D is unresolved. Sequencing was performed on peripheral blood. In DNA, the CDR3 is TGCAGCGTTGAAGTCGGTGGCTACACCTTC. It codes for CSVEVGGYTF.